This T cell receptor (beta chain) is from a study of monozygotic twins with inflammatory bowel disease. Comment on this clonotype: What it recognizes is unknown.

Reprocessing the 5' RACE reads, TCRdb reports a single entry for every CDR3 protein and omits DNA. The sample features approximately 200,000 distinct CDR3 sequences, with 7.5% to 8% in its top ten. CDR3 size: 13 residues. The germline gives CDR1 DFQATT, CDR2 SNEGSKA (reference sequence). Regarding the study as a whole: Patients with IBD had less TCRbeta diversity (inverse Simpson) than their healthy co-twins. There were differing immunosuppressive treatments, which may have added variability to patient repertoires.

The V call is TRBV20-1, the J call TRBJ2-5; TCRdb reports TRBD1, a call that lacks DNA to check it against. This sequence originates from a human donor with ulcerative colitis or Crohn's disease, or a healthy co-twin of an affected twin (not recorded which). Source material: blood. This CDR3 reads CSADWGVQETQYF.